Below are 19 T cell receptor beta chains sequenced from a single sample in a study of T cells in Graves' hyperthyroidism and ophthalmopathy. RNA transcripts yielded amplified TCR beta CDR3 regions. Researchers ran a first-round RT-PCR on the TCR CDR3 using the HTBI primer set. TCRdb processed the multiplex PCR reads anew with MiXCR; each CDR3 protein has one entry. Here the sample spans roughly 560,000 distinct CDR3 sequences, under 15% being singletons. The source material was blood. These receptor sequences come from a woman in her thirties or forties with Graves' ophthalmopathy.

This clonotype was seen many times. The genes are TRBV10-2 and TRBJ2-7; D is ambiguous. The ends were cut back, 3 bases at V and 3 bases at J, with 9 bases in the middle. The germline CDR1 and CDR2 sequences are WSHSY and SAAADI. The CDR3 totals 13 residues. The CDR3 coding sequence is TGCGCCAGCAGTGAAGGCCAGCACTACGAGCAGTACTTC. Amino acid sequence: CASSEGQHYEQYF.

This clonotype was counted between two and nine times. The chain is built from TRBV7-9 and TRBJ2-7; the D gene is possibly TRBD2 (6 bases). This CDR3 contains 14 residues. V shed 2 bases and J shed 3 bases, with 11 bases lying between them. CDR1 and CDR2 from the germline V gene are SEHNR and FQNEAQ (reference sequence). CDR3 amino acids: CASSLTGSGYEQYF. DNA for the CDR3: TGTGCCAGCAGCTTAACCGGGAGCGGCTACGAGCAGTACTTC.

The gene calls are TRBV5-4 and TRBJ1-3; D is unclear. The CDR3 has 15 amino acids. The ends were cut back, 4 bases at V and 4 bases at J, with 15 bases in the middle. Per germline, CDR1 SGHNT and CDR2 YYREEE (reference sequence). The CDR3 bases are TGTGCCAGCAGCACGGGGTCGGAGTCAGGAAACACCATATATTTT. Translating it yields CASSTGSESGNTIYF.

The sample holds many counts of this clonotype. This sequence joins TRBV27 and TRBJ1-2; D ambiguous. The CDR3 length is 15 residues. V was cut by 7 bases and J by 3 bases, with 18 bases left in between. Germline V gene data show CDR1 as MNHEY and CDR2 as SMNVEV (reference sequence). CDR3: CASKPRRKGDYGYTF. The CDR3 DNA is TGTGCCAGCAAACCGAGGAGGAAAGGAGACTATGGCTACACCTTC.

This clonotype was seen a single time. A much larger clone is a single base away; this may be a read error. This chain uses TRBV15 with TRBJ1-3, with TRBD1 as a possible D gene (5 bases). The CDR3 consists of 15 residues. In germline, CDR1 is LNHNV, CDR2 YYDKDF (reference sequence). V lost 1 base and J lost 2, with 9 bases in between. The CDR3 coding sequence is TGTGCCACCAGCAGAGGCAGGGTACCTGGAAACACCATATATTTT. This codes for CATSRGRVPGNTIYF.

This clonotype was recorded many times. The chain has TRBV3-1 and TRBJ2-5; the match to TRBD2 covers 9 bases. J gave up 2 bases and V 1 base, and 2 bases lay outside the gene matches. Per the germline V gene, CDR1 is LGHDT and CDR2 is YNNKEL (reference sequence). CDR3 length: 15 amino acids. CDR3 loop: CASSQGSGRQETQYF. The DNA for the CDR3 is TGTGCCAGCAGCCAAGGTAGCGGGAGACAAGAGACCCAGTACTTC.

This clonotype has at least ten counts. The rearrangement joins TRBV20-1 to TRBJ1-5; 9 bases are a match to TRBD1. The CDR3 has 14 residues. The junction had 6 bases not matched to a gene; V was cut back by 7 bases and J by 2 bases. Germline assignment: CDR1 DFQATT and CDR2 SNEGSKA (reference sequence). The CDR3 is CSVGTGTGNQPQHF. The CDR3, as DNA: TGCAGTGTGGGGACAGGGACGGGCAATCAGCCCCAGCATTTT.

This clonotype was counted only a few times. The genes are TRBV20-1 and TRBJ2-7; TRBD1 or TRBD2 may be the D gene (5 bases each). CDR1 and CDR2 (germline): DFQATT, SNEGSKA (reference sequence). The CDR3 extends over 12 amino acids. The V end lost 1 base, the J end lost 9 bases, and 13 bases lay between the germline ends. CDR3 sequence reads: CSARGGLRGQYF. CDR3 nucleotides: TGCAGTGCTAGAGGGGGCCTCCGGGGGCAGTACTTC.

This clonotype was observed many times. The chain recombines TRBV3-1 with TRBJ1-1, with D tentatively TRBD1 (6 bases). Looked up from germline, CDR1 is LGHDT and CDR2 is YNNKEL (reference sequence). The CDR3 contains 14 residues. The germline V and J ends were trimmed by 1 base and 7 bases, with 13 bases remaining between them. The CDR3 DNA follows: TGTGCCAGCAGCCAAGGACGGGGGCTCGGTGAAGCTTTCTTT. Residues: CASSQGRGLGEAFF.

This clonotype came up a few times. The CDR3 loop reads CASSDPGAPTYEQYF. The CDR3 nucleotides are TGTGCCAGCAGTGACCCGGGGGCTCCCACCTACGAGCAGTACTTC. The rearrangement uses TRBV25-1 and TRBJ2-7, with D possibly being TRBD1 or TRBD2 (6 bases each). V was shortened by 3 bases and J by 2 bases, with 14 bases between the two germline ends. Per germline, CDR1 MGHDK and CDR2 SYGVNS. This CDR3 region has 15 residues.

This clonotype was seen ten or more times. The J gene is TRBJ1-2, the V gene TRBV12-3 or TRBV12-4; possible D gene TRBD1, 6 bases. Trimming cost V 5 bases and J 5 bases, with 21 bases left between them. The length of the CDR3 is 16 residues. In DNA, the CDR3 is TGTGCCAGCAGTCCCTCAAGCAGGGGCCTTAGGTATGGCTACACCTTC. Translating gives CASSPSSRGLRYGYTF.

This clonotype showed up many times. The chain joins TRBV27 to TRBJ1-5; D unresolved. Germline V gene lookup returns CDR1 MNHEY and CDR2 SMNVEV (reference sequence). The CDR3 sequence is 13 residues long. V dropped 5 bases and J dropped 6 bases, with 11 bases sitting between them. This CDR3 reads CASSPPFRQPQHF. The CDR3 DNA reads as TGTGCCAGCAGTCCCCCATTCCGTCAGCCCCAGCATTTT.

The chain carries TRBV7-8 and TRBJ2-3; D possibly corresponds to TRBD2 (6 bases). Germline V CDR1 and CDR2: SGHVS, FQNEAQ. This CDR3 comprises 13 residues. The V end lost 6 bases, the J end lost 3 bases, and 10 bases lay between the germline ends. The CDR3 spells CASRKGRTDTQYF. The CDR3 DNA reads as TGTGCCAGCAGGAAGGGGAGGACAGATACGCAGTATTTT.

The chain recombines TRBV24-1 with TRBJ2-5; D possibly corresponds to TRBD1 (6 bases). Trimming shortened V by 5 bases and J by 3 bases, and 15 bases separated the two germline ends. The CDR3 consists of 15 residues. Germline assignment: CDR1 KGHDR and CDR2 SFDVKD. As DNA, the CDR3 is TGTGCCACCAGTGCTCTGACAGGTCGGGAAGAGACCCAGTACTTC. Amino acids: CATSALTGREETQYF.

The sample holds a few counts of this clonotype. This chain connects TRBV30 to TRBJ2-2; D may match TRBD1 or TRBD2 (5 bases each). Germline lookup yields CDR1 GTSNPN and CDR2 SVGIG (reference sequence). V dropped 7 bases and J dropped 0 bases, with 18 bases sitting between them. The CDR3 totals 16 residues. Here the CDR3 reads CAYTITGTANTGELFF. Written as DNA, the CDR3 is TGTGCCTACACCATAACCGGGACCGCGAACACCGGGGAGCTGTTTTTT. The full variable domain, in which reference TRBV30 and TRBJ2-2 provide the parts outside the CDR3, is SQTIHQWPATLVQPVGSPLSLECTVEGTSNPNLYWYRQAAGRGLQLLFYSVGIGQISSEVPQNLSASRPQDRQFILSSKKLLLSDSGFYLCAYTITGTANTGELFFGEGSRLTVL.

This clonotype was counted many times. V and J are TRBV7-6 and TRBJ1-1, with 7 positions matching TRBD1. Germline CDR1 is SGHVS and CDR2 is FNYEAQ. CDR3 length equals 16 residues. V lost 5 bases, J lost 3 bases, and 12 bases stayed unmatched. The CDR3 is CASSRQGGGMDTEAFF. CDR3 nucleotide sequence: TGTGCCAGCAGCAGACAGGGAGGAGGGATGGACACTGAAGCTTTCTTT. The full variable domain, rest sourced from reference TRBV7-6 and TRBJ1-1, is GAGVSQSPRYKVTKRGQDVALRCDPISGHVSLYWYRQALGQGPEFLTYFNYEAQQDKSGLPNDRFSAERPEGSISTLTIQRTEQRDSAMYRCASSRQGGGMDTEAFFGQGTRLTVV.

This clonotype was recorded a few times. V gene TRBV19 combines with J gene TRBJ2-2, with 12 bases identical to TRBD2. There are 17 residues in the CDR3. Germline V gene data show CDR1 as LNHDA and CDR2 as SQIVND (reference sequence). Trimming at V came to 5 bases and at J to 3 bases, leaving 7 bases not matched to a gene. DNA of the CDR3: TGTGCCAGTAGTTCGACTAGCGGGAGCGTTCACACCGGGGAGCTGTTTTTT. Protein product: CASSSTSGSVHTGELFF.

This clonotype occurred many times. V usage is TRBV10-2 and J usage is TRBJ2-5; TRBD2 might be the D (6 bases). From germline, CDR1 is WSHSY and CDR2 SAAADI. The CDR3 extends over 14 amino acids. V lost 6 bases to trimming and J lost 3 bases, with 14 bases between them. CDR3: CASRRRGREETQYF. CDR3 in DNA: TGCGCCAGCAGGCGGCGGGGAAGGGAAGAGACCCAGTACTTC.

This clonotype was seen repeatedly, ten times or more. This sequence joins TRBV6-5 and TRBJ2-5; TRBD2 agrees at 9 bases. After removal of 7 bases from V and 4 bases from J, the junction contained 13 bases not matched to a gene. Germline CDR1 reads MNHEY; CDR2 reads SVGAGI. The CDR3 sequence is 16 residues long. This CDR3 reads CASIITGTSLGETQYF. The CDR3 coding sequence is TGTGCCAGCATTATAACCGGGACTAGCCTGGGAGAGACCCAGTACTTC.